Listed below are T cell receptor beta chains from one sample, sequenced in a study of blood T cell repertoires in COVID-19. TCRdb's table, derived via immunoSEQ multiplex PCR, lists solely in-frame clones and lacks some. The table records about 120,000 clones, over 75% of them present only once. The sample consisted of peripheral blood. The receptors stem from an elderly man with acute or convalescent COVID-19. Both conserved end residues are part of each CDR3. A D gene is named only where the DNA matches it firmly. Rows give clone size only sometimes, using once, few, many, or a class for an expanded clone.

j_gene	d_gene	abundance	len	v_gene	CDR3nt	CDR3aa
TRBJ2-7	.	once	14	TRBV7-9	TGTGCCAGCAGCCCGGGACTCGCGAACTACGAGCAGTACTTC	CASSPGLANYEQYF
TRBJ1-2	TRBD1	.	14	TRBV6-5	TGTGCCAGCATGACGGGGACAGGCATATATGGCTACACCTTC	CASMTGTGIYGYTF
TRBJ2-7	.	.	13	TRBV28	TGTGCCAGCACCAGAGGGACACTTGAGGAGCAGTACTTC	CASTRGTLEEQYF
TRBJ2-1	.	.	15	TRBV5-8	TGTGCCAGCAGCTTGGGGTCCGGGATGCACAATGAGCAGTTCTTC	CASSLGSGMHNEQFF
TRBJ2-5	.	.	16	TRBV20-1	TGCAGTGCTAGTCGAAGCGGCCGAACTTACCAAGAGACCCAGTACTTC	CSASRSGRTYQETQYF
TRBJ2-7	TRBD1	.	15	TRBV6-2/TRBV6-3	TGTGCCAGCAGCTCTCCCGGGACAGGGGTAGGCGAGCAGTACTTC	CASSSPGTGVGEQYF
TRBJ2-3	TRBD1	.	15	TRBV9	TGTGCCAGCATCCCCCGGACAGGGTTCACAGATACGCAGTATTTT	CASIPRTGFTDTQYF
TRBJ2-7	.	.	15	TRBV9	TGTGCCAGCAGCGTAGAAGGCGGGGCCTGGCACGAGCAGTACTTC	CASSVEGGAWHEQYF
TRBJ1-1	TRBD1	.	15	TRBV9	TGTGCCAGCAGCGTAGAAGGGACAGGGGTCACTGAAGCTTTCTTT	CASSVEGTGVTEAFF
TRBJ2-2	.	.	14	TRBV7-2	TGTGCCAGCACGGACAGAGTAAACACCGGGGAGCTGTTTTTT	CASTDRVNTGELFF
TRBJ1-2	.	once	11	TRBV7-2	TGTGCCAGCAGCTTAGCGCGGGGCTACACCTTC	CASSLARGYTF
TRBJ1-6	.	.	14	TRBV28	TGTGCCAGCTGGCGGGGGATCGATAATTCACCCCTCCACTTT	CASWRGIDNSPLHF
TRBJ1-6	.	.	15	TRBV2	TGTGCCAGCAGAACAGGGACCTTCGATAATTCACCCCTCCACTTT	CASRTGTFDNSPLHF
TRBJ1-2	.	.	11	TRBV28	TGTGCCAGCAGTCCCGGCTATGGCTACACCTTC	CASSPGYGYTF
TRBJ1-1	.	once	14	TRBV3-1/TRBV3-2	TGTGCCAGCAGCCAAGATCTAACGAACACTGAAGCTTTCTTT	CASSQDLTNTEAFF
TRBJ1-2	.	.	15	TRBV19	TGTGCCAGTAGTACCACGACAGGAACTAACTATGGCTACACCTTC	CASSTTTGTNYGYTF
TRBJ1-1	.	.	14	TRBV19	TGTGCCAGTAGTATTTCCTGGGGGGACACTGAAGCTTTCTTT	CASSISWGDTEAFF
TRBJ1-4	TRBD1	few	13	TRBV5-1	TGCGCCAGCAGCGTACAGGGGAGTGAAAAACTGTTTTTT	CASSVQGSEKLFF
TRBJ2-7	.	.	14	TRBV27	TGTGCCAGCACTCGGGGGGCTAGCTCCTACGAGCAGTACTTC	CASTRGASSYEQYF
TRBJ1-2	TRBD1	.	15	TRBV10-3	TGTGCCATCAGTGAGTCGACGGGGACAGGGCATGGCTACACCTTC	CAISESTGTGHGYTF
TRBJ2-7	.	.	14	TRBV9	TGTGCCAGCAGCGTAGGGGACATTGCCTACGAGCAGTACTTC	CASSVGDIAYEQYF
TRBJ2-5	.	.	14	TRBV7-2	TGTGCCAGCAGCCCTAACCCTAACCTAGAGACCCAGTACTTC	CASSPNPNLETQYF
TRBJ1-5	TRBD1	.	14	TRBV19	TGTGCCAGTAGTAAAGGGGGCCCCGATCAGCCCCAGCATTTT	CASSKGGPDQPQHF
TRBJ2-5	.	.	14	TRBV11-3	TGTGCCAGCAGCTCGCTGAGAGGAGATGAGACCCAGTACTTC	CASSSLRGDETQYF
TRBJ2-7	TRBD2	.	15	TRBV5-1	TGCGCCAGCAGCTCCCTAGCGGGGGGCGCGTACGAGCAGTACTTC	CASSSLAGGAYEQYF
TRBJ2-2	.	.	15	TRBV19	TGTGCCAGTAGTATAGATATGACAGCTTCCGGGGAGCTGTTTTTT	CASSIDMTASGELFF